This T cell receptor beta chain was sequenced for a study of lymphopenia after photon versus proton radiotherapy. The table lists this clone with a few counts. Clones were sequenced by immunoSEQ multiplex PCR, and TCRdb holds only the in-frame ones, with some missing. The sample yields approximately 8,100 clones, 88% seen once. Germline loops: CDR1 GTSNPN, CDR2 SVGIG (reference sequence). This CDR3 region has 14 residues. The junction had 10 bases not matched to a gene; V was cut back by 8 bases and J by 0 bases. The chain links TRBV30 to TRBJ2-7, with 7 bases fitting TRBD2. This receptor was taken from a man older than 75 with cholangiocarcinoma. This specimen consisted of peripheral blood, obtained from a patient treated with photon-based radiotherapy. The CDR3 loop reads CALMGGSHSYEQYF. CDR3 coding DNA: TGTGCCCTCATGGGAGGGTCCCACTCCTACGAGCAGTACTTC.